A selection of T cell receptor beta chains follows, all from one sample in a study of HIV-infected patients and healthy controls. MiXCR, run by TCRdb on the 5' RACE reads, gives a single entry per CDR3 protein. Of about 64,000 distinct CDR3 sequences detected, under 25% appear once; the ten largest clones hold under 1.5%. Sequenced sample: CD4+ T cells from blood. These receptors were collected from a human donor in good health. CDR3s include the opening cysteine and the closing phenylalanine or tryptophan. A D gene is named only where the DNA matches it firmly. The size entry is marked missing in some rows and otherwise reads once, few, many or a size class.

D gene: TRBD2; J gene: TRBJ2-1; V gene: TRBV20-1; clone size: .; CDR3 DNA: TGCAGTGCTAGAGATCCAGCGGGAGTAAATGAGCAGTTCTTC; CDR3 protein: CSARDPAGVNEQFF
D gene: .; J gene: TRBJ2-7; V gene: TRBV10-3; clone size: many; CDR3 DNA: TGTGCCATCAGTGGGATGGGGGGGGCCGAGCAGTACTTC; CDR3 protein: CAISGMGGAEQYF
D gene: .; J gene: TRBJ2-5; V gene: TRBV10-2; clone size: few; CDR3 DNA: TGCGCCAGCGCGGTTCGAACCTGGGAGACCCAGTACTTC; CDR3 protein: CASAVRTWETQYF
D gene: TRBD1; J gene: TRBJ1-4; V gene: TRBV7-9; clone size: .; CDR3 DNA: TGTGCCAGCAGCTTTAGGACAGGGAATGAAAAACTGTTTTTT; CDR3 protein: CASSFRTGNEKLFF
D gene: .; J gene: TRBJ2-4; V gene: TRBV23-1; clone size: .; CDR3 DNA: TGCGCCAGCAGTCCCGCAGCCAAAAACATTCAGTACTTC; CDR3 protein: CASSPAAKNIQYF
D gene: .; J gene: TRBJ2-2; V gene: TRBV29-1; clone size: many; CDR3 DNA: TGCAGCGTTGATCCAGGGGTGAACACCGGGGAGCTGTTTTTT; CDR3 protein: CSVDPGVNTGELFF
D gene: .; J gene: TRBJ2-7; V gene: TRBV2; clone size: few; CDR3 DNA: TGTGCCAGCAGGTGGACGGCCGCCTCCTACGAGCAGTACTTC; CDR3 protein: CASRWTAASYEQYF
D gene: .; J gene: TRBJ1-4; V gene: TRBV7-2; clone size: many; CDR3 DNA: TGTGCCAGCAGCTTCAAAGGACGGGGAGGGGGAAAACTGTTTTTT; CDR3 protein: CASSFKGRGGGKLFF
D gene: .; J gene: TRBJ2-7; V gene: TRBV5-1; clone size: few; CDR3 DNA: TGCGCCAGCAGCTACAGACAGAATACCTACGAGCAGTACTTC; CDR3 protein: CASSYRQNTYEQYF
D gene: TRBD2; J gene: TRBJ2-5; V gene: TRBV20-1; clone size: .; CDR3 DNA: TGCAGTGCTAGAGGGCGGGAGTCTCGAGAGACCCAGTACTTC; CDR3 protein: CSARGRESRETQYF
D gene: TRBD2; J gene: TRBJ2-1; V gene: TRBV7-3; clone size: .; CDR3 DNA: TGTGCCAGCAGCTTCCCTGCGAGCGGGATCAACAATGAGCAGTTCTTC; CDR3 protein: CASSFPASGINNEQFF
D gene: TRBD1; J gene: TRBJ1-2; V gene: TRBV20-1; clone size: .; CDR3 DNA: TGCAGTGCTAGAGATGGGGACAGGCTTGCTAACTATGGCTACACCTTC; CDR3 protein: CSARDGDRLANYGYTF
D gene: .; J gene: TRBJ1-2; V gene: TRBV30; clone size: few; CDR3 DNA: TGTGCCTGGTCAAAGGGACTTTCGGGGGACGGCTACACCTTC; CDR3 protein: CAWSKGLSGDGYTF
D gene: .; J gene: TRBJ1-2; V gene: TRBV29-1; clone size: many; CDR3 DNA: TGCAGCGCCCTTAACCGGGCCACGGATGGCTACACCTTC; CDR3 protein: CSALNRATDGYTF
D gene: TRBD2; J gene: TRBJ2-7; V gene: TRBV9; clone size: many; CDR3 DNA: TGTGCCAGCAGCGTATCGGTACTGGGAGGGTACGAGCAGTACTTC; CDR3 protein: CASSVSVLGGYEQYF
D gene: .; J gene: TRBJ2-3; V gene: TRBV6-4; clone size: many; CDR3 DNA: TGTGCCAGCAGTGGGGGGACTTTAGGAGATACGCAGTATTTT; CDR3 protein: CASSGGTLGDTQYF
D gene: .; J gene: TRBJ2-7; V gene: TRBV13; clone size: few; CDR3 DNA: TGTGCCAGCAGCTTAGCGTCCGACTTCATAAGCTCCTACGAGCAGTACTTC; CDR3 protein: CASSLASDFISSYEQYF
D gene: .; J gene: TRBJ1-2; V gene: TRBV3-1; clone size: many; CDR3 DNA: TGTGCCAGCAGCCTGCAGGGGAGCTATGGCTACACCTTC; CDR3 protein: CASSLQGSYGYTF
D gene: TRBD2; J gene: TRBJ2-7; V gene: TRBV9; clone size: many; CDR3 DNA: TGTGCCAGCAGCGCGTCGGTCGGCGGGAGCTCCTACGAGCAGTACTTC; CDR3 protein: CASSASVGGSSYEQYF
D gene: .; J gene: TRBJ2-5; V gene: TRBV7-2; clone size: few; CDR3 DNA: TGTGCCAGCAGCTTGAGGAGACGGTTCCAAGAGACCCAGTACTTC; CDR3 protein: CASSLRRRFQETQYF
D gene: .; J gene: TRBJ1-1; V gene: TRBV6-2/TRBV6-3; clone size: few; CDR3 DNA: TGTGCCAGCAGCACCGGGACATATCAGAAGAACACTGAAGCTTTCTTT; CDR3 protein: CASSTGTYQKNTEAFF
D gene: .; J gene: TRBJ2-7; V gene: TRBV6-5; clone size: many; CDR3 DNA: TGTGCCAGCAGTTACGATTGGGCCCAAGGTAGCGAGCAGTACTTC; CDR3 protein: CASSYDWAQGSEQYF
D gene: .; J gene: TRBJ2-3; V gene: TRBV7-3; clone size: many; CDR3 DNA: TGTGCCAGCAGCGGGGACCTCGGGACAGATACGCAGTATTTT; CDR3 protein: CASSGDLGTDTQYF
D gene: .; J gene: TRBJ1-4; V gene: TRBV29-1; clone size: many; CDR3 DNA: TGCAGCGTTGTCCGGGGGGCGGGAGAAAAACTGTTTTTT; CDR3 protein: CSVVRGAGEKLFF
D gene: .; J gene: TRBJ1-2; V gene: TRBV12-3/TRBV12-4; clone size: few; CDR3 DNA: TGTGCCAGCAGTTTCCGCGCGGGTGTCGGCTACACCTTC; CDR3 protein: CASSFRAGVGYTF
D gene: .; J gene: TRBJ2-1; V gene: TRBV7-3; clone size: many; CDR3 DNA: TGTGCCAGCAGCGCCCGTTCATCGCGGGACCCCATCAATGAGCAGTTCTTC; CDR3 protein: CASSARSSRDPINEQFF
D gene: TRBD2; J gene: TRBJ2-3; V gene: TRBV10-1; clone size: .; CDR3 DNA: TGCGCCAGCAGTGAGTCGACCGGGACTAGCGGCACAGATACGCAGTATTTT; CDR3 protein: CASSESTGTSGTDTQYF
D gene: TRBD1; J gene: TRBJ2-1; V gene: TRBV6-6; clone size: .; CDR3 DNA: TGTGCCAGCAGTTCCCGGACAGGCTATCTCCGCTCCTACAATGAGCAGTTCTTC; CDR3 protein: CASSSRTGYLRSYNEQFF
D gene: TRBD1; J gene: TRBJ1-3; V gene: TRBV20-1; clone size: .; CDR3 DNA: TGCAGTGCTCGGGACAGTTGGGCCCACACCATATATTTT; CDR3 protein: CSARDSWAHTIYF
D gene: .; J gene: TRBJ1-3; V gene: TRBV4-3; clone size: .; CDR3 DNA: TGCGCCAGCAGCCAACCGGGATCGCCCGGCACACTCTCTGGAAACACCATATATTTT; CDR3 protein: CASSQPGSPGTLSGNTIYF
D gene: .; J gene: TRBJ2-3; V gene: TRBV10-3; clone size: .; CDR3 DNA: TGTGCCATCAGTGGAGGGAGTGGTGGCACAGATACGCAGTATTTT; CDR3 protein: CAISGGSGGTDTQYF
D gene: TRBD1; J gene: TRBJ1-1; V gene: TRBV7-9; clone size: .; CDR3 DNA: TGTGCCAGCAGCTCTACCGGGACAGGGGCCTGGAGCACTGAAGCTTTCTTT; CDR3 protein: CASSSTGTGAWSTEAFF
D gene: TRBD2; J gene: TRBJ2-7; V gene: TRBV7-2; clone size: few; CDR3 DNA: TGTGCCAGCAGCGCTAGCGGAGCGACCTACGAGCAGTACTTC; CDR3 protein: CASSASGATYEQYF
D gene: .; J gene: TRBJ1-2; V gene: TRBV29-1; clone size: many; CDR3 DNA: TGCAGCGTTGGCCAGGGCCCCTATGGCTACACCTTC; CDR3 protein: CSVGQGPYGYTF
D gene: TRBD1; J gene: TRBJ2-3; V gene: TRBV7-8; clone size: .; CDR3 DNA: TGTGCCAGCAGCGTGAACAGGGGGCACACAGATACGCAGTATTTT; CDR3 protein: CASSVNRGHTDTQYF
D gene: .; J gene: TRBJ2-7; V gene: TRBV7-2; clone size: few; CDR3 DNA: TGTGCCAGCAGGGCGAGGGTTAGCTCCTACGAGCAGTACTTC; CDR3 protein: CASRARVSSYEQYF
D gene: .; J gene: TRBJ1-1; V gene: TRBV20-1; clone size: few; CDR3 DNA: TGCAGTGCTAAGGTCGTCATGAACACTGAAGCTTTCTTT; CDR3 protein: CSAKVVMNTEAFF
D gene: .; J gene: TRBJ2-6; V gene: TRBV24-1; clone size: many; CDR3 DNA: TGTGCCACCAGTGAGGAGGGTACTGGGGCCAACGTCCTGACTTTC; CDR3 protein: CATSEEGTGANVLTF
D gene: TRBD2; J gene: TRBJ2-3; V gene: TRBV10-3; clone size: medium-sized; CDR3 DNA: TGTGCCATCAGCGGGACTAGCGGGAAAACAGATACGCAGTATTTT; CDR3 protein: CAISGTSGKTDTQYF
D gene: .; J gene: TRBJ1-2; V gene: TRBV28; clone size: many; CDR3 DNA: TGTGCCAGCAGTTTGGGAGGGGCATCCTATGGCTACACCTTC; CDR3 protein: CASSLGGASYGYTF
D gene: .; J gene: TRBJ1-1; V gene: TRBV30; clone size: few; CDR3 DNA: TGTGCCTGGAGTGTACAGGTGAACACTGAAGCTTTCTTT; CDR3 protein: CAWSVQVNTEAFF